This T cell receptor (beta chain) originates from a study of T cell responses to AZD1222 COVID-19 vaccine. Overall study results and limits: Clonal diversity was possibly underestimated; the donors were predominantly white British and more often female. Seropositive status at baseline applied to only six AZD1222 recipients. None of the repertoires were sampled until the peak T cell response had passed.

The data were produced by immunoSEQ multiplex PCR, yet TCRdb's version contains in-frame clones alone and is incomplete. Of fewer than 65,000 clones in the sample, around 84% are singletons; the top ten hold over 15%. CDR1 is SNHLY and CDR2 is FYNNEI in the germline V gene. J gave up 0 bases and V 3 bases, and 5 bases lay outside the gene matches. CDR3 length equals 16 residues. For this clone: No antigen is known for it.

The chain couples TRBV2 to TRBJ2-3; 8 bases agree with TRBD2. This receptor was obtained from an adult in good health. The sample was peripheral blood, taken on day 0 of AZD1222 vaccination. Written as DNA, the CDR3 is TGTGCCAGCAGTGAGGCAGGACTAGCAAGCACAGATACGCAGTATTTT. It encodes CASSEAGLASTDTQYF.